Reported below is one T cell receptor (beta chain). The sample originates from a study of identical twins. V was pared by 5 bases and J by 3 bases, with 11 bases between. CDR1 is SGHDN, CDR2 FVKESK, per germline. This CDR3 spans 14 amino acids. TCRdb redid the calling of the 5' RACE reads with MiXCR, one entry per CDR3 protein. This sample has a few hundred thousand distinct CDR3 sequences, with roughly 13% found just once. These data also featured in a second study, about yellow fever vaccine responses in identical twins.

This chain links TRBV14 with TRBJ1-5, with D perhaps TRBD1 (5 bases). Source material: memory (CD45RO+) T cells sorted from blood. This receptor was obtained from a woman aged 18 to 35 in good health. The CDR3 loop reads CASSMQGNNQPQHF. Written as DNA, the CDR3 is TGTGCCAGCAGCATGCAGGGTAACAATCAGCCCCAGCATTTT.